This passage covers 4 T cell receptor beta chains from one sample sequenced in a study of T cells in lung cancer brain metastases. Data came from immunoSEQ multiplex PCR; TCRdb stores just in-frame clones and leaves some out. The table has a few thousand clones, about nine tenths seen once. The sample was tumor tissue from the primary lung tumor. The receptors here all came from a man in his sixties or seventies with non-small cell lung cancer.

In this sample, this clone turned up once. This specimen includes other DNA sequences encoding the same CDR3. CDR3 DNA: TGTGCCAGCAGTATCACACAGAATACTGAAGCTTTCTTT. It translates to CASSITQNTEAFF. The chain has TRBV7-2 and TRBJ1-1; D not certain. CDR3 length equals 13 residues. Germline values: CDR1 SGHTA, CDR2 FQGNSA. V was clipped by 6 bases and J by 5 bases, with 13 bases between them.

The count of this clone is one. The chain uses TRBV5-4 and TRBJ2-1; D is possibly TRBD2 (5 bases). The length of the CDR3 is 17 residues. V shed 7 bases and J shed 0 bases, with 20 bases lying between them. Germline assignment: CDR1 SGHNT and CDR2 YYREEE (reference sequence). The CDR3 nucleotides read TGTGCCAGCCTCCCGGCTAGCCGATTAAGCTCCTACAATGAGCAGTTCTTC. It codes for CASLPASRLSSYNEQFF.

This sequence joins TRBV5-1 and TRBJ1-2, with D unclear. V lost 4 bases and J 3 bases, leaving 7 bases between the germline ends. This CDR3 has 12 residues. Germline-derived CDR1 and CDR2 are SGHRS and YFSETQ. CDR3 bases: TGCGCCAGCAGCCCTGGCTACTATGGCTACACCTTC. Translating it yields CASSPGYYGYTF.

V gene TRBV5-4 combines with J gene TRBJ2-7; 16 bases match TRBD2. Germline values: CDR1 SGHNT, CDR2 YYREEE (reference sequence). V was clipped by 4 bases and J by 3 bases; unmatched bases: 4. The CDR3 consists of 16 residues. The CDR3 loop reads CASSPGTSGGDYEQYF. The CDR3 bases are TGTGCCAGCAGCCCCGGGACTAGCGGGGGGGACTACGAGCAGTACTTC.